The present entry profiles one T cell receptor beta chain with its context. Its antigen is still unknown. A read error may be the cause here, since a much bigger clone is one base away. Amplification of TCR beta used genomic DNA extracted from peripheral blood. The length of the CDR3 is 15 residues. Germline V lookup: CDR1 LNHDA, CDR2 SQIVND (reference sequence). Trimming shortened V by 6 bases and J by 2 bases, and 16 bases separated the two germline ends. A mixed TRB-A/B primer pool amplified rearranged TRB by multiplex touch-down PCR. TCRdb re-derived calls from the multiplex PCR reads in MiXCR, one entry per CDR3 protein. The repertoire holds over 10,000 distinct CDR3 sequences, approximately 24% seen once, with 2.6% in the top ten. The record originates from a study of T cell repertoires in aging, cancer and after chemotherapy. Study summary: Donors were grouped into six age bands spanning 30 or younger through 70 or older. Over several months to years, re-sampled healthy donor repertoires clearly shared clones. Study-wide points: Immunological memory after chemotherapy cannot be judged from the repertoire data.

Specimen: blood. This chain connects TRBV19 to TRBJ1-2; a possible D gene is TRBD1 (6 bases). The receptor was isolated from a human donor in good health. The CDR3 loop reads CASSLPGQMNYGYTF. The CDR3 bases are TGTGCCAGTAGCCTTCCCGGACAGATGAACTATGGCTACACCTTC.